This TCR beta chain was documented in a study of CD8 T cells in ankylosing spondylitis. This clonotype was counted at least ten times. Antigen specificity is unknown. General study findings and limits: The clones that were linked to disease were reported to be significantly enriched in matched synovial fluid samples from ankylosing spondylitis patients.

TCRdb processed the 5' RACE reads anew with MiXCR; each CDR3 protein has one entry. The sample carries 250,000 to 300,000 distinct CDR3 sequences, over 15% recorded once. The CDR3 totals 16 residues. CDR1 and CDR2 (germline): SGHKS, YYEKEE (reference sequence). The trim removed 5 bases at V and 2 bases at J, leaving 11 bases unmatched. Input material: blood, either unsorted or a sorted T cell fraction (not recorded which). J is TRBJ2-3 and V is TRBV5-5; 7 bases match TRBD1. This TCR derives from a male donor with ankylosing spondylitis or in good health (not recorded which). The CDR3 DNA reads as TGTGCCAGCAGTCTGACGGGGACAGCATCCACAGATACGCAGTATTTT. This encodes CASSLTGTASTDTQYF. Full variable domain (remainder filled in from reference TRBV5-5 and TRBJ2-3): DAGVTQSPTHLIKTRGQQVTLRCSPISGHKSVSWYQQVLGQGPQFIFQYYEKEERGRGNFPDRFSARQFPNYSSELNVNALLLGDSALYLCASSLTGTASTDTQYFGPGTRLTVL.